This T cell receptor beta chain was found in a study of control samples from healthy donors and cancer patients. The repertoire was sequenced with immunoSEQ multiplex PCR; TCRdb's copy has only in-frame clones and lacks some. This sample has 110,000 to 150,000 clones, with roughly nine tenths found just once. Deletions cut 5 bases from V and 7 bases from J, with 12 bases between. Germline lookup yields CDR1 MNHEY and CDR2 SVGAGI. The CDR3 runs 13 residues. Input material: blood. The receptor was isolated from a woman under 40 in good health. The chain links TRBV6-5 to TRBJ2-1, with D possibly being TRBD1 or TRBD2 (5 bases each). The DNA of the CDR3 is TGTGCCAGCAGTCGGGACGGACTGAATGAGCAGTTCTTC. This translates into CASSRDGLNEQFF.